The source of this T cell receptor beta chain is a study of cytomegalovirus exposure and HLA in healthy donors. PCR primers comprised 60 Vbeta and 13 Jbeta primers. The table came from immunoSEQ multiplex PCR; TCRdb's copy has only in-frame clones and leaves some out. The sample shows under 150,000 clones, roughly 77% of them seen only once. Deletions cut 6 bases from V and 4 bases from J, with 9 bases between. The CDR3 runs to 11 residues. The V gene's germline CDR1 is SQVTM and CDR2 ANQGSEA. Turning to this clone: Its antigen is undetermined.

Findings of the study overall: Earlier analysis looked at TCR beta V segments, and most were productive about 90% or about 30% of the time.

The source material was PBMCs. The sequence came from a female donor in good health and CMV-seronegative. This rearrangement joins TRBV29-1 to TRBJ1-2; D gene unclear. The CDR3 loop reads CSVPRSYGYTF. CDR3 DNA: TGCAGCGTGCCTCGTAGCTATGGCTACACCTTC.